The T cell receptor (beta chain) described here comes from a study of blood T cell repertoires in COVID-19. Trimming at V came to 6 bases and at J to 6 bases, leaving 5 bases not matched to a gene. The CDR3 runs 13 residues. CDR1 is MNHEY and CDR2 is SVGEGT in the germline V gene. Clones were read by immunoSEQ multiplex PCR, and TCRdb kept only the in-frame ones, dropping some. The table shows tens of thousands of clones, with 90% occurring only once. The rearrangement joins TRBV6-2 or TRBV6-3 to TRBJ2-1; 7 nucleotides align to TRBD1. The sequenced material came from peripheral blood. This receptor was taken from a woman between 50 and 59 years old in a cohort sampled during active COVID-19. The CDR3 DNA follows: TGTGCCAGCAGCCAGACAGGGAGCAATGAGCAGTTCTTC. Protein: CASSQTGSNEQFF.